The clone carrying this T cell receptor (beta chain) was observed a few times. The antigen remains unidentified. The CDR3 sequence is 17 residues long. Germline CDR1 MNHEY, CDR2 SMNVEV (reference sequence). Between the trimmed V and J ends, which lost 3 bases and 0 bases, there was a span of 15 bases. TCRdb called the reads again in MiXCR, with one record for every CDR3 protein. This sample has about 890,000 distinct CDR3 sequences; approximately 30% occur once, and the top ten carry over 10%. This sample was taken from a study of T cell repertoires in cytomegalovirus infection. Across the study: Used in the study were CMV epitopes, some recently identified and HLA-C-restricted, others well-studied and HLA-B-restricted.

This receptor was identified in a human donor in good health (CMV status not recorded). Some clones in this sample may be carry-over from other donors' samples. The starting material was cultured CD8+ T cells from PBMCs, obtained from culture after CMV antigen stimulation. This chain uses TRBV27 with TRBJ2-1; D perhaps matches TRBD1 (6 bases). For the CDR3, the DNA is TGTGCCAGCAGTTTCATCACAGGGCTCCGCTCCTACAATGAGCAGTTCTTC. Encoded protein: CASSFITGLRSYNEQFF.